The source of this T cell receptor (beta chain) is a study of chemoradiotherapy in HPV16-positive cancers. There are 13 residues in the CDR3. Trimming shortened V by 5 bases and J by 3 bases, and 10 bases separated the two germline ends. Germline CDR1 is SGHVS and CDR2 is FNYEAQ. Assay: immunoSEQ multiplex PCR; the TCRdb copy retains only in-frame clones and omits some. The data show fewer than 40,000 clones, about 90% seen once. This TCR was recovered from a human donor with HPV-associated anogenital cancer. The starting material was blood, obtained from a patient who underwent chemoradiotherapy. The chain uses TRBV7-6 and TRBJ1-1; D call uncertain. The CDR3 loop reads CASSPRLDTEAFF. As DNA, the CDR3 is TGTGCCAGCAGCCCGCGACTGGACACTGAAGCTTTCTTT.